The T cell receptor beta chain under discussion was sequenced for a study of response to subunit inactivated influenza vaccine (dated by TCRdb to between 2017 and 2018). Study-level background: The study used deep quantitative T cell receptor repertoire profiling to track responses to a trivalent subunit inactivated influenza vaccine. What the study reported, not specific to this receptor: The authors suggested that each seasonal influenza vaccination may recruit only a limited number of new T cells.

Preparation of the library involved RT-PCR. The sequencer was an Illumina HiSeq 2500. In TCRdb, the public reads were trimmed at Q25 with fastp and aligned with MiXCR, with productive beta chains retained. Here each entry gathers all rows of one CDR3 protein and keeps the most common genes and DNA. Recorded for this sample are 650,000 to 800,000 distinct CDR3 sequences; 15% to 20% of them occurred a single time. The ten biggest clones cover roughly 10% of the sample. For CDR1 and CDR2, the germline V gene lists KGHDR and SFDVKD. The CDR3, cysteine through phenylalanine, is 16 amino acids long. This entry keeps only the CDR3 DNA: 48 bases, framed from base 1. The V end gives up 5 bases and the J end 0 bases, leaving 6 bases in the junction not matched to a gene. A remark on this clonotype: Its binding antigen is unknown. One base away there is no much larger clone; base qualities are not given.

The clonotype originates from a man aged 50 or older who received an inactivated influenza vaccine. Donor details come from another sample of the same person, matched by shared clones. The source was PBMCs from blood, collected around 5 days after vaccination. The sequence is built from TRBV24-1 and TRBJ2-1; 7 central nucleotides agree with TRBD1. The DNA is TGTGCCACCAGTGCCCTGACAGGGAGCTCCTACAATGAGCAGTTCTTC. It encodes CATSALTGSSYNEQFF.